Following are 8 T cell receptor beta chains from one sample sequenced in a study of T-cell reconstitution after alpha-beta-depleted transplantation in children. Preparation of the TCRbeta library used unique molecular identifiers. From the PCR reads, TCRdb called clonotypes with MiXCR, one entry per CDR3 protein. The sample has a few hundred thousand distinct CDR3 sequences; around 19% are singletons. Sample: PBMCs from the stem cell graft donor, taken from the stem cell graft. The receptors originated from a human donor who donated a stem cell graft to a child with acute lymphoblastic leukemia.

This clonotype was counted a few times. This chain uses TRBV20-1 with TRBJ1-5; 7 nucleotides align to TRBD1. Losses at the gene ends were 4 bases for V and 3 bases for J; bases not matched to a gene: 9. Germline V gene data show CDR1 as DFQATT and CDR2 as SNEGSKA (reference sequence). The CDR3 is 15 amino acids. CDR3 in DNA: TGCAGTGCTACCGTCACAGGGGCGATCAATCAGCCCCAGCATTTT. Its translation is CSATVTGAINQPQHF.

This clonotype was picked up a small number of times. This chain joins TRBV5-6 and TRBJ2-3; D is perhaps TRBD1 (7 bases). Trimming stripped 0 bases from V and 0 bases from J, with 23 bases between. Germline V gene data show CDR1 as SGHDT and CDR2 as YYEEEE. The CDR3 consists of 20 residues. The CDR3 bases are TGTGCCAGCAGCTTGGTGCAGGGGGTCCCTCGCGGGGATAGCACAGATACGCAGTATTTT. Translated: CASSLVQGVPRGDSTDTQYF.

The rearrangement joins TRBV20-1 to TRBJ2-7; D remains ambiguous. Germline CDR1 and CDR2: DFQATT and SNEGSKA (reference sequence). This CDR3 region has 11 residues. V dropped 3 bases and J dropped 3 bases, with 6 bases sitting between them. This CDR3 reads CSARVHYEQYF. DNA of the CDR3: TGCAGTGCTAGGGTACACTACGAGCAGTACTTC.

The rearrangement links TRBV29-1 to TRBJ2-3, with 8 nucleotides matching TRBD2. The trim removed 3 bases at V and 7 bases at J, leaving 15 bases unmatched. The CDR3 consists of 16 residues. Germline CDR1 reads SQVTM; CDR2 reads ANQGSEA. In DNA form, the CDR3 reads TGCAGCGTTGATTCTTTCGGCGAGCGGGGGTCATATACGCAGTATTTT. Its translation: CSVDSFGERGSYTQYF.

This clonotype turned up a few times. The genes are TRBV6-1 and TRBJ2-7, with 7 bases matching TRBD2. V lost 7 bases, J lost 2 bases, and 11 bases stayed unmatched. Germline V lookup: CDR1 MNHNS, CDR2 SASEGT. CDR3 length equals 15 residues. The CDR3 reads CASNLQVGGTYEQYF. The CDR3 region has the DNA TGTGCCAGCAACCTTCAGGTGGGGGGGACCTACGAGCAGTACTTC.

The chain joins TRBV11-2 to TRBJ1-1; D gene uncertain. Germline values: CDR1 SGHAT, CDR2 FQNNGV. The CDR3 totals 11 residues. The V end was cut by 1 base, the J end by 10 bases, with 7 bases between. This chain's CDR3 is CASSLGTIAFF. CDR3 nucleotides: TGTGCCAGCAGCTTAGGGACGATAGCTTTCTTT.

The chain employs TRBV10-3 and TRBJ2-7; 10 nucleotides match TRBD1. This CDR3 spans 13 amino acids. The trim removed 9 bases at V and 6 bases at J, leaving 8 bases unmatched. Per the germline V gene, CDR1 is ENHRY and CDR2 is SYGVKD. The CDR3 DNA reads TGTGCCATGTGGACAGGGGGAACGAGCGAGCAGTACTTC. The encoded protein is CAMWTGGTSEQYF.

This clonotype was seen many times. This chain joins TRBV27 and TRBJ2-1; D gene uncertain. The germline V gene encodes CDR1 MNHEY and CDR2 SMNVEV (reference sequence). The V gene lost 6 bases and the J gene lost 5 bases, with 8 bases spanning the gap. CDR3 length equals 12 residues. CDR3 sequence reads: CASRWRHNEQFF. The CDR3 bases are TGTGCCAGCAGATGGCGGCACAATGAGCAGTTCTTC.